Following are 22 T cell receptor beta chains from one sample sequenced in a study of T cell repertoires in cytomegalovirus infection. TCRdb used MiXCR to reprocess the reads, holding one entry per CDR3 protein. The profile covers about 830,000 distinct CDR3 sequences, with around a third appearing a single time and around 12% taken by the ten largest. Their antigen targets remain unknown. Sequenced material: cultured CD8+ T cells from PBMCs, taken from culture after CMV antigen stimulation. Every receptor here comes from a human donor in good health (CMV status not recorded). Some clones in this sample may be carry-over from other donors' samples.

There are a few counts of this clonotype. The rearrangement uses TRBV28 and TRBJ2-1; D perhaps matches TRBD1 (5 bases). Per the germline V gene, CDR1 is MDHEN and CDR2 is SYDVKM. Trimming pared 2 bases from V and 5 bases from J, leaving 13 bases between. This CDR3 contains 15 residues. The CDR3 DNA reads as TGTGCCAGCAGTTTAGGGGCAGGGCACGACAATGAGCAGTTCTTC. Amino acids: CASSLGAGHDNEQFF.

DNA for the CDR3: TGTGCCAGCAGCTTCCCGTGGGTAAGCGTAGGCCAGCCCCAGCATTTT. Encoded protein: CASSFPWVSVGQPQHF. J is TRBJ1-5 and V is TRBV5-8; no clear D gene. Trimming pared 2 bases from V and 7 bases from J, leaving 19 bases between. The CDR3 consists of 16 residues. Germline V gene sequence: CDR1 SGHTS, CDR2 YDEGEE.

This chain joins TRBV24-1 and TRBJ1-5; 8 positions agree with TRBD1. Germline CDR1 is KGHDR and CDR2 is SFDVKD. V lost 9 bases to trimming and J lost 0 bases; unmatched junction nucleotides: 9. The CDR3 is 16 residues long. The CDR3 region has the DNA TGTGCCACCTCAGGACCGGGACAGGTTAGCAATCAGCCCCAGCATTTT. This gives the protein CATSGPGQVSNQPQHF.

This clonotype was picked up many times. The CDR3 reads CASSLARRNTEAFF. CDR3 DNA sequence: TGTGCCAGCAGCTTAGCGCGAAGGAACACTGAAGCTTTCTTT. The chain joins TRBV7-9 to TRBJ1-1; D gene unclear. CDR1 and CDR2 from the germline V gene are SEHNR and FQNEAQ (reference sequence). The CDR3 runs to 14 residues. The V and J ends lost 0 bases and 1 base respectively, with 6 bases between them. Full variable domain (rest looked up from reference TRBV7-9 and TRBJ1-1): DTGVSQNPRHKITKRGQNVTFRCDPISEHNRLYWYRQTLGQGPEFLTYFQNEAQLEKSRLLSDRFSAERPKGSFSTLEIQRTEQGDSAMYLCASSLARRNTEAFFGQGTRLTVV.

In this sample, this clonotype turned up a few times. The chain is built from TRBV6-1 and TRBJ1-1; a possible D gene is TRBD1 (5 bases). This CDR3 region has 20 residues. Germline V gene lookup returns CDR1 MNHNS and CDR2 SASEGT. The V and J ends lost 4 bases and 0 bases respectively, with 27 bases between them. The CDR3 region has the DNA TGTGCCAGCAGTGTGTGGGGAGACCCCCAAGCAGGACAAATGAACACTGAAGCTTTCTTT. As protein: CASSVWGDPQAGQMNTEAFF.

V is TRBV9 and J is TRBJ1-1; D gene uncertain. There are 13 residues in the CDR3. Trimming left V 3 bases short and J 4 bases short, with 10 bases between. The germline V gene encodes CDR1 SGDLS and CDR2 YYNGEE. The CDR3 reads CASSETRGTEAFF. DNA of the CDR3: TGTGCCAGCAGCGAGACTCGTGGCACTGAAGCTTTCTTT.

V usage is TRBV27 and J usage is TRBJ1-5; D unresolved. Deletions cut 1 base from V and 7 bases from J, with 11 bases between. The germline V gene encodes CDR1 MNHEY and CDR2 SMNVEV (reference sequence). CDR3 length equals 14 residues. CDR3 coding DNA: TGTGCCAGCAGTTTATGGGCCGACCAGCAGCCCCAGCATTTT. Its protein product is CASSLWADQQPQHF.

This clonotype came up a few times. The chain carries TRBV5-4 and TRBJ2-7; TRBD1 aligns across 8 bases. Germline V gene lookup returns CDR1 SGHNT and CDR2 YYREEE (reference sequence). J was trimmed by 2 bases and V by 1 base; bases with no gene match: 8. The CDR3 length is 16 residues. The CDR3 protein is CASSLWPGQGTYEQYV. Written as DNA, the CDR3 is TGTGCCAGCAGCTTGTGGCCCGGACAGGGCACCTACGAGCAGTACGTC.

This clonotype was counted a few times. The chain has TRBV18 and TRBJ1-1; 8 bases are shared with TRBD1. Germline-derived CDR1 and CDR2 are KGHSH and LQKENI. The CDR3 consists of 17 residues. V shed 4 bases, J shed 1 base, and the junction held 11 bases outside the gene matches. The CDR3 region is CASSQLRTGSANTEAFF. DNA for the CDR3: TGTGCCAGCTCACAACTTCGGACAGGGAGTGCGAACACTGAAGCTTTCTTT.

CDR3 residues: CASSYGTSGDSSSYEQYF. The CDR3, as DNA: TGTGCCAGCAGTTACGGGACTAGCGGGGATTCCAGCTCCTACGAGCAGTACTTC. The chain combines TRBV6-6 with TRBJ2-7; TRBD2 matches at 13 bases. The junction had 7 bases not matched to a gene; V was cut back by 2 bases and J by 0 bases. Germline V lookup: CDR1 MNHNY, CDR2 SVGAGI (reference sequence). The CDR3 extends over 18 amino acids.

V usage is TRBV7-6 and J usage is TRBJ2-1; D perhaps matches TRBD2 (7 bases). The ends were cut back, 2 bases at V and 8 bases at J, with 19 bases in the middle. CDR1 is SGHVS and CDR2 is FNYEAQ in the germline V gene. The CDR3 runs 16 residues. The CDR3 DNA is TGTGCCAGCAGCTTACTTACGGGGGGCCTTAGAGATGAGCAGTTCTTC. The encoded protein is CASSLLTGGLRDEQFF.

The rearrangement uses TRBV14 and TRBJ1-2, with a tentative D call TRBD1 (5 bases). The germline V and J ends were trimmed by 0 bases and 4 bases, with 12 bases remaining between them. Germline CDR1 and CDR2: SGHDN and FVKESK. The CDR3 covers 15 residues. The CDR3 loop is CASSQEPGIFYGYTF. Written as DNA, the CDR3 is TGTGCCAGCAGCCAAGAGCCAGGGATTTTCTATGGCTACACCTTC.

The rearrangement joins TRBV9 to TRBJ2-3; D call uncertain. The CDR3 consists of 13 residues. Germline V lookup: CDR1 SGDLS, CDR2 YYNGEE. Trimming removed 3 bases from V and 2 bases from J, with 7 bases in between. CDR3 sequence (DNA): TGTGCCAGCAGCGACCCTTTCACAGATACGCAGTATTTT. As protein: CASSDPFTDTQYF.

This clonotype was counted a single time. This chain links TRBV20-1 with TRBJ1-6; D is undetermined. The germline V gene encodes CDR1 DFQATT and CDR2 SNEGSKA (reference sequence). V lost 4 bases, J lost 3 bases, and 19 bases lay in between. There are 17 residues in the CDR3. This chain's CDR3 is CSAITAYPQNYNSPLHF. Here the CDR3 DNA reads TGCAGTGCTATTACAGCTTATCCCCAAAACTATAATTCACCCCTCCACTTT.

The V gene is TRBV7-9, the J gene TRBJ2-3; D assignment may be TRBD1 or TRBD2 (6 bases each). V gave up 1 base and J gave up 5 bases, with 13 bases separating them. CDR3 length equals 15 residues. Per the germline V gene, CDR1 is SEHNR and CDR2 is FQNEAQ (reference sequence). The CDR3 protein is CASSLDGGLKDTQYF. CDR3 coding DNA: TGTGCCAGCAGCTTAGATGGGGGGCTGAAAGATACGCAGTATTTT.

J is TRBJ2-7 and V is TRBV18, with TRBD2 matching 8 bases. Germline CDR1 KGHSH, CDR2 LQKENI. The CDR3 length is 15 residues. The trim removed 3 bases at V and 2 bases at J, leaving 6 bases unmatched. In nucleotides, the CDR3 is TGTGCCAGCTCACCTGCAAGCGGGGGACCCTACGAGCAGTACGTC. Its translation: CASSPASGGPYEQYV.

In this sample, this clonotype turned up a few times. The chain employs TRBV6-5 and TRBJ2-7; TRBD2 matches at 9 bases. Per the germline V gene, CDR1 is MNHEY and CDR2 is SVGAGI. The CDR3 contains 15 residues. V trimming: 6 bases; J trimming: 4 bases; junction bases outside the gene matches: 10. The CDR3 coding sequence is TGTGCCAGCAGGCCTTCTAGCGGGGACGCATACGAGCAGTACTTC. As protein: CASRPSSGDAYEQYF.

This sequence joins TRBV12-3 or TRBV12-4 and TRBJ1-1, with D unresolved. The CDR3 runs to 16 residues. V was pared by 1 base and J by 5 bases, with 17 bases between. CDR3 sequence reads: CASSLVGERAETEAFF. CDR3 bases: TGTGCCAGCAGTTTAGTCGGGGAGAGAGCGGAAACTGAAGCTTTCTTT.

The chain combines TRBV19 with TRBJ1-3, with TRBD1 identical over 11 bases. Per germline, CDR1 LNHDA and CDR2 SQIVND (reference sequence). With V trimmed by 7 bases and J by 2 bases, 4 bases remained unmatched. The CDR3 has 15 residues. CDR3 loop: CASTWTGGPGNTIYF. The CDR3 DNA sequence: TGTGCCAGTACGTGGACAGGGGGCCCTGGAAACACCATATATTTT.

This clonotype appeared a few times. The chain recombines TRBV9 with TRBJ2-5; 8 positions agree with TRBD1. V lost 0 bases to trimming and J lost 5 bases; unmatched junction nucleotides: 6. Germline CDR1 is SGDLS and CDR2 is YYNGEE. This CDR3 has 15 residues. The CDR3 loop is CASSVEAGGGETQYF. The CDR3 coding sequence is TGTGCCAGCAGCGTAGAGGCAGGGGGCGGGGAGACCCAGTACTTC.

The J gene is TRBJ1-1, the V gene TRBV5-6; D not certain. CDR1 SGHDT and CDR2 YYEEEE come from the germline V gene. The CDR3 covers 14 residues. V lost 4 bases to trimming and J lost 5 bases, with 15 bases between them. The CDR3 region is CASSPDHKRTEAFF. Here the CDR3 DNA reads TGTGCCAGCAGCCCGGACCATAAGCGGACTGAAGCTTTCTTT.

On this clonotype itself: This could be a read error, since a much larger clone is one nucleotide away. This chain connects TRBV7-2 to TRBJ2-4; 8 nucleotides line up with TRBD2. Germline CDR1 and CDR2: SGHTA and FQGNSA. Trimming cost V 3 bases and J 4 bases; bases outside gene matches: 8. This CDR3 has 16 amino acids. The CDR3 spells CASSFLGLVGKNIQYF. In DNA, the CDR3 is TGTGCCAGCAGCTTTTTGGGACTAGTGGGAAAAAACATTCAGTACTTC.